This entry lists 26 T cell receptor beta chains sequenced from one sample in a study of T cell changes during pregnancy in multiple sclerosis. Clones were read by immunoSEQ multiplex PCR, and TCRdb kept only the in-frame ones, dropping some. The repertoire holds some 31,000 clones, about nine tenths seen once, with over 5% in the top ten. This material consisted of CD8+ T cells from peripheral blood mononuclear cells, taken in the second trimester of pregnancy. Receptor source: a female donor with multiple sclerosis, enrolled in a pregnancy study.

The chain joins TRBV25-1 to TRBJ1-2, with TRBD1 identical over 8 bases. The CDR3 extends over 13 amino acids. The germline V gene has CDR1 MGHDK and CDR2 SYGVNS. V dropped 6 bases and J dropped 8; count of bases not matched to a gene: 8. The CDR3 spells CASRARTGPGYTF. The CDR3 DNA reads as TGTGCCAGCAGGGCTCGGACAGGGCCCGGCTACACCTTC.

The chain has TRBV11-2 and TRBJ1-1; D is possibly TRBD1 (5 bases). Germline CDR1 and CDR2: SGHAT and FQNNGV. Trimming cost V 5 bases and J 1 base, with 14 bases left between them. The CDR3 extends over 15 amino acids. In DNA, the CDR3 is TGTGCCAGCAGCGTCGTGGCAGGGTGGAACACTGAAGCTTTCTTT. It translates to CASSVVAGWNTEAFF.

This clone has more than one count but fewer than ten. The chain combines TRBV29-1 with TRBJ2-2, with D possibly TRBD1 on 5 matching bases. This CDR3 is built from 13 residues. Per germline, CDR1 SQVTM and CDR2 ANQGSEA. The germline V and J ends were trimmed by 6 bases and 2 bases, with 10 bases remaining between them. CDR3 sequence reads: CSVQQDNTGELFF. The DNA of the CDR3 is TGCAGCGTACAACAGGATAACACCGGGGAGCTGTTTTTT.

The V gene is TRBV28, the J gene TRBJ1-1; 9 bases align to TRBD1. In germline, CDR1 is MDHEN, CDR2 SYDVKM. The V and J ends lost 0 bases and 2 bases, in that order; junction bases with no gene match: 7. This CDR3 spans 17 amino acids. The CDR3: CASSLWGRDRVNTEAFF. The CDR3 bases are TGTGCCAGCAGTTTATGGGGTAGGGACAGGGTCAACACTGAAGCTTTCTTT.

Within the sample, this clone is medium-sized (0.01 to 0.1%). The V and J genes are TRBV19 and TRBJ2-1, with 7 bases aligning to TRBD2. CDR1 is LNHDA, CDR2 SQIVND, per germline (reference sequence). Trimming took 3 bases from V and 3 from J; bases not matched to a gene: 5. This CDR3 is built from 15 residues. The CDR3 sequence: CASSIGEGGYNEQFF. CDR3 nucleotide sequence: TGTGCCAGTAGTATTGGGGAGGGAGGCTACAATGAGCAGTTCTTC.

CDR3 coding DNA: TGTGCCAGCAGTCCCGACAGGGGGGATACGCAGTATTTT. Protein product: CASSPDRGDTQYF. This chain links TRBV5-5 with TRBJ2-3; TRBD1 matches 9 bases. Germline values: CDR1 SGHKS, CDR2 YYEKEE (reference sequence). The CDR3 is made up of 13 amino acids. Trimming at V came to 5 bases and at J to 6 bases, leaving 4 bases not matched to a gene.

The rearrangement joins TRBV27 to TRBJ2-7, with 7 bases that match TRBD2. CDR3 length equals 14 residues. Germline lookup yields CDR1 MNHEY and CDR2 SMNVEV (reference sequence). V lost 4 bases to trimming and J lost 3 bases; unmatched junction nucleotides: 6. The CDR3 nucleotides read TGTGCCAGCAGTTCGGGGCGGGAGATCTACGAGCAGTACTTC. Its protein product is CASSSGREIYEQYF.

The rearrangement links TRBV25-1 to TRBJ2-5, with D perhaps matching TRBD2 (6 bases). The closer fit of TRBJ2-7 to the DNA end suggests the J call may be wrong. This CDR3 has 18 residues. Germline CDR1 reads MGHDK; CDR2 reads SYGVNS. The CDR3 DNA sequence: TGTGCCAGCAGTGCCAGCCCGGGGCCTCCGGGACTTCGCTACGAGCAGTACTTC. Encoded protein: CASSASPGPPGLRYEQYF.

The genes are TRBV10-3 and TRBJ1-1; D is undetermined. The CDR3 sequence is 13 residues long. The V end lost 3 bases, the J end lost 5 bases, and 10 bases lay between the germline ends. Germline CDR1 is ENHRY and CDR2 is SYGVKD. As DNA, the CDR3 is TGTGCCATCAGTGAATGGCCGCAAACTGAAGCTTTCTTT. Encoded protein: CAISEWPQTEAFF.

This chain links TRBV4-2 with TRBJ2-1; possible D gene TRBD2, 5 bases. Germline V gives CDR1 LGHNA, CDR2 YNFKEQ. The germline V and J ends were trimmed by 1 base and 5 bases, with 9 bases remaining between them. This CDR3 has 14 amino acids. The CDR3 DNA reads TGTGCCAGCAGCCAAGCTGGACTTGACAATGAGCAGTTCTTC. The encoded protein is CASSQAGLDNEQFF.

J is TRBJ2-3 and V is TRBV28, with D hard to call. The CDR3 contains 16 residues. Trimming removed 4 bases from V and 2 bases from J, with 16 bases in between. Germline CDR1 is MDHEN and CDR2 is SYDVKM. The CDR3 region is CASSYNLFANTDTQYF. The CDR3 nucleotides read TGTGCCAGCAGTTATAATCTTTTCGCTAACACAGATACGCAGTATTTT.

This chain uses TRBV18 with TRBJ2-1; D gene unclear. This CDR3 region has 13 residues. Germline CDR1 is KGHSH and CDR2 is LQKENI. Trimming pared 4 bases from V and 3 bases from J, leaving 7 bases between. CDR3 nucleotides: TGTGCCAGCTCACGGCTCGACTACAATGAGCAGTTCTTC. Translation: CASSRLDYNEQFF.

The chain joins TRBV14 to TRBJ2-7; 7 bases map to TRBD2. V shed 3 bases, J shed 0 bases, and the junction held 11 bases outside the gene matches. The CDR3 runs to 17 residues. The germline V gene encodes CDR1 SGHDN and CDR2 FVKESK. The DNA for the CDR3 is TGTGCCAGCAGCCATGGATTAGCGGGTTCCGACTCCTACGAGCAGTACTTC. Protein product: CASSHGLAGSDSYEQYF.

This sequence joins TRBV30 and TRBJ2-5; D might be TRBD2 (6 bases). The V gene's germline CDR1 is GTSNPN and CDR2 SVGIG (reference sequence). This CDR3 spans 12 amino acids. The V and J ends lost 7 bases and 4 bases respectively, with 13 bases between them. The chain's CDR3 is CASDLGRETQYF. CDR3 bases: TGTGCCTCGGACCTCGGGAGAGAGACCCAGTACTTC.

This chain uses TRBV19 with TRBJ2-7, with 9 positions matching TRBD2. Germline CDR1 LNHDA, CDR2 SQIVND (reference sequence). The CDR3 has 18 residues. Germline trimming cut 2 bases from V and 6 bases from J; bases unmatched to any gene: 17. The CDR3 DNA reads TGTGCCAGTAGTATATCCCCTGGACTAGCGCTCGAGGATCCCGAGCAGTACTTC. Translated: CASSISPGLALEDPEQYF.

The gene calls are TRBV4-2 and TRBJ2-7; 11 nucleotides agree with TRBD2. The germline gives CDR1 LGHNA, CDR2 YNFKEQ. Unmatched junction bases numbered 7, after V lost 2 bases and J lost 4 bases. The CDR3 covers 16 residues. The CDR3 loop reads CASSQLAGGGVYEQYF. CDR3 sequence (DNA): TGTGCCAGCAGCCAACTAGCGGGAGGTGGGGTTTACGAGCAGTACTTC.

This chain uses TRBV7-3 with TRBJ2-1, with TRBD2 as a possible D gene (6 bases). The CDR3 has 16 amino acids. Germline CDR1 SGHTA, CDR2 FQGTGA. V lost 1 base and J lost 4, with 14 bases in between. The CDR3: CASSLISSSEYNEQFF. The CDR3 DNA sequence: TGTGCCAGCAGCTTAATCTCGTCTAGCGAGTACAATGAGCAGTTCTTC. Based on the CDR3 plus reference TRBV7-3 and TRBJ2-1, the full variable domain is GAGVSQTPSNKVTEKGKYVELRCDPISGHTALYWYRQSLGQGPEFLIYFQGTGAADDSGLPNDRFFAVRPEGSVSTLKIQRTERGDSAVYLCASSLISSSEYNEQFFGPGTRLTVL.

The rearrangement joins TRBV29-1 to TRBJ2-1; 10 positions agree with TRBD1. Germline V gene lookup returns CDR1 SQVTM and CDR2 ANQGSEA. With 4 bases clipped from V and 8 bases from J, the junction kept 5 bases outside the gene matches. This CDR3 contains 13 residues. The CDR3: CSVVRTGGYEQFF. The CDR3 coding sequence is TGCAGCGTTGTCAGGACAGGGGGTTATGAGCAGTTCTTC.

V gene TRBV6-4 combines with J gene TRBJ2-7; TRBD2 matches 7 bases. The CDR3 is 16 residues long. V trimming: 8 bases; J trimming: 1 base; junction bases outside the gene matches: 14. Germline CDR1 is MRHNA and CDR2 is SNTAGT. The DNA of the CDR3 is TGTGCCAGCGGGGGTGGCGGGAGTGAACCTTCCTACGAGCAGTACTTC. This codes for CASGGGGSEPSYEQYF.

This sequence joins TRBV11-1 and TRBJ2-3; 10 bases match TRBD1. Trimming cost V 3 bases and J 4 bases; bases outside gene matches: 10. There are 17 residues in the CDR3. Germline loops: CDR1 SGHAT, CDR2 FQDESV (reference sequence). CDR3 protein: CASSFIRTGGRPDTQYF. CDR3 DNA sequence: TGTGCCAGCAGCTTCATCCGGACAGGGGGAAGGCCAGATACGCAGTATTTT.

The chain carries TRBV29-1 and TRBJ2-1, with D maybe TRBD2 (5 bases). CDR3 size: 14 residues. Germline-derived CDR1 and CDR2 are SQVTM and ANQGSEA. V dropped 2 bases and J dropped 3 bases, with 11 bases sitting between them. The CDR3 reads CSVESGSVYNEQFF. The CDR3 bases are TGCAGCGTTGAATCGGGGAGTGTCTACAATGAGCAGTTCTTC.

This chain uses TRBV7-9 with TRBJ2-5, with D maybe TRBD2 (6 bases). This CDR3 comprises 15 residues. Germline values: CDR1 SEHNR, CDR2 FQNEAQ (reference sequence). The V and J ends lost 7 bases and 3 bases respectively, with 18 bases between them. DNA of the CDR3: TGTGCCAGCATTAATATCCGGGAGACAGAAGAGACCCAGTACTTC. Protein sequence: CASINIRETEETQYF.

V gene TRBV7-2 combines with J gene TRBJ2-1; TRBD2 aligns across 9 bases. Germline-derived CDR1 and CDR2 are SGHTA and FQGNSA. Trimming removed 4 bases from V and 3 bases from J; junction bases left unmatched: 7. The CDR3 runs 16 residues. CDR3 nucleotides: TGTGCCAGCAGCTCCCCAGCGGGAGGACACTACAATGAGCAGTTCTTC. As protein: CASSSPAGGHYNEQFF. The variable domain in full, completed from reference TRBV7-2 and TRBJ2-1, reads GAGVSQSPSNKVTEKGKDVELRCDPISGHTALYWYRQSLGQGLEFLIYFQGNSAPDKSGLPSDRFSAERTGGSVSTLTIQRTQQEDSAVYLCASSSPAGGHYNEQFFGPGTRLTVL.

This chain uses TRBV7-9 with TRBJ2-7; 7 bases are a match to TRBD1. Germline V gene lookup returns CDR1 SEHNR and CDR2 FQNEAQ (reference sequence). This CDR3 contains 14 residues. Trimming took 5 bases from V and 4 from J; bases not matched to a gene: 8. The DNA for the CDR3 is TGTGCCAGCAGCGACCCGACAGGGCAATACGAGCAGTACTTC. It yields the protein CASSDPTGQYEQYF.

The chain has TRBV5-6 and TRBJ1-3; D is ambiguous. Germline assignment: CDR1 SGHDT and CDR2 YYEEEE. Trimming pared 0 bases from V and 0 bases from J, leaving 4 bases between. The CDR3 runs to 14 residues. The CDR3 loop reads CASSLAFSGNTIYF. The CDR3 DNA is TGTGCCAGCAGCTTGGCGTTCTCTGGAAACACCATATATTTT.

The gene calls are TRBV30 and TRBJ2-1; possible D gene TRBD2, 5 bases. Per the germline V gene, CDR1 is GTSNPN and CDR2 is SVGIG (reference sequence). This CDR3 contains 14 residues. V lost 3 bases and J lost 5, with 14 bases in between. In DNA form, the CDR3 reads TGTGCCTGGAGCCCAGCGGACCCTGACAATGAGCAGTTCTTC. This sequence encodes CAWSPADPDNEQFF.